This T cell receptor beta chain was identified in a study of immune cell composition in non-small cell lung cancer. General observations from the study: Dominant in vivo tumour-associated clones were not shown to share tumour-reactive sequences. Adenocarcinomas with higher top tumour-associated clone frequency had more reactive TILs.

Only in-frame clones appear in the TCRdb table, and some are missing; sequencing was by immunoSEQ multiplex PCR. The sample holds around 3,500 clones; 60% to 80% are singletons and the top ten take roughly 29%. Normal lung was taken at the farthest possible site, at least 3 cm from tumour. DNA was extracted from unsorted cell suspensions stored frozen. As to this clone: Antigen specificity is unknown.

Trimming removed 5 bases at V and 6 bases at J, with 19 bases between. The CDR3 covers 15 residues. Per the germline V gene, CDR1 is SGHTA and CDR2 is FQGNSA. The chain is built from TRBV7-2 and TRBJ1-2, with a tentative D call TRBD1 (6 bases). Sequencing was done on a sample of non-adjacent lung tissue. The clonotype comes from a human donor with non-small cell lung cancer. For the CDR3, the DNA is TGTGCCAGCAGCCGTACCCGACAGGATTTACATGGCTACACCTTC. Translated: CASSRTRQDLHGYTF.